The 9 T cell receptor beta chains presented below share a single source sample, sequenced in a study of blood T cell repertoires in COVID-19. Sequencing used immunoSEQ multiplex PCR; TCRdb keeps in-frame clones, though not all of them. The table shows about 480,000 clones, with about 91% occurring only once. Sequenced material: peripheral blood. These receptors were collected from a man between 18 and 35 years old with COVID-19, enrolled during active disease.

V usage is TRBV4-2 and J usage is TRBJ2-3; 11 bases align to TRBD2. Germline loops: CDR1 LGHNA, CDR2 YNFKEQ. V was clipped by 3 bases and J by 1 base; unmatched bases: 3. CDR3 length: 16 residues. The CDR3 DNA follows: TGTGCCAGCAGCCACCTACTAGCGGGGGGCACAGATACGCAGTATTTT. This encodes CASSHLLAGGTDTQYF.

This chain connects TRBV5-1 to TRBJ2-7; 7 bases map to TRBD1. The V gene's germline CDR1 is SGHRS and CDR2 YFSETQ. This CDR3 is built from 12 residues. Trimming took 3 bases from V and 5 from J; bases not matched to a gene: 2. The CDR3 DNA sequence: TGCGCCAGCAGCTCAACAGGGGACGAGCAGTACTTC. Translation gives CASSSTGDEQYF.

The CDR3 loop is CASSIFLEGTEAFF. The CDR3 DNA reads as TGTGCCAGTAGTATATTTCTGGAGGGGACTGAAGCTTTCTTT. This chain joins TRBV19 and TRBJ1-1, with TRBD1 as a possible D gene (5 bases). Trimming stripped 2 bases from V and 5 bases from J, with 12 bases between. The germline V gene has CDR1 LNHDA and CDR2 SQIVND (reference sequence). This CDR3 is built from 14 residues.

This chain uses TRBV6-5 with TRBJ1-5; TRBD1 might be the D (5 bases). Trimming shortened V by 7 bases and J by 6 bases, and 19 bases separated the two germline ends. The CDR3 contains 15 residues. Germline CDR1 is MNHEY and CDR2 is SVGAGI. The CDR3 loop is CASISLRVTGQPQHF. In DNA form, the CDR3 reads TGTGCCAGCATTTCTCTCCGGGTTACAGGTCAGCCCCAGCATTTT.

The CDR3 spells CASSFVSYEQYF. Here the CDR3 DNA reads TGTGCCAGCAGTTTCGTCTCCTACGAGCAGTACTTC. This chain joins TRBV12-3 or TRBV12-4 and TRBJ2-7; the D is unclear. Between the trimmed V and J ends, which lost 3 bases and 0 bases, there was a span of 3 bases. This CDR3 has 12 amino acids.

The chain couples TRBV15 to TRBJ2-7; perhaps TRBD2 as D (6 bases). The CDR3 has 14 amino acids. Trimming removed 1 base at V and 2 bases at J, with 9 bases between. The germline V gene encodes CDR1 LNHNV and CDR2 YYDKDF (reference sequence). CDR3 nucleotides: TGTGCCACCAGCAGAGCCAGGAGGGCCTACGAGCAGTACTTC. This sequence encodes CATSRARRAYEQYF. Full variable domain (outside the CDR3, taken from reference TRBV15 and TRBJ2-7): DAMVIQNPRYQVTQFGKPVTLSCSQTLNHNVMYWYQQKSSQAPKLLFHYYDKDFNNEADTPDNFQSRRPNTSFCFLDIRSPGLGDTAMYLCATSRARRAYEQYFGPGTRLTVT.

This chain links TRBV6-5 with TRBJ2-1; a possible D gene is TRBD2 (5 bases). CDR3 size: 14 residues. Looked up from germline, CDR1 is MNHEY and CDR2 is SVGAGI. V was cut by 4 bases and J by 3 bases, with 10 bases left in between. The CDR3 reads CASSSGRGYNEQFF. CDR3 sequence (DNA): TGTGCCAGCAGTTCCGGACGGGGCTACAATGAGCAGTTCTTC.

This clone was observed a handful of times. The CDR3 loop reads CASSLRSGGAFRTDTQYF. The CDR3 DNA follows: TGTGCCAGCAGCTTGAGAAGCGGGGGGGCGTTTCGCACAGATACGCAGTATTTT. The V gene is TRBV7-9, the J gene TRBJ2-3, with TRBD2 matching 10 bases. CDR3 size: 18 residues. CDR1 and CDR2 (germline): SEHNR, FQNEAQ (reference sequence). J gave up 1 base and V 3 bases, and 10 bases lay outside the gene matches.

This clone was counted only a few times. The CDR3 loop is CASARGGGLAETQYF. The CDR3, as DNA: TGTGCCAGCGCGAGGGGGGGAGGGCTTGCAGAGACCCAGTACTTC. The chain uses TRBV2 and TRBJ2-5, with D possibly TRBD2 on 7 matching bases. Trimming removed 8 bases at V and 4 bases at J, with 20 bases between. This CDR3 spans 15 amino acids. In germline, CDR1 is SNHLY, CDR2 FYNNEI.